This is a list of T cell receptor beta chains from one sample in a study of T cell clones after liver transplantation. Using immunoSEQ multiplex PCR, the repertoire was profiled, and TCRdb retains in-frame clones only, with some absent. The sample holds some 110,000 clones, 75% to 95% seen once. Specimen: CD4+ T cells from blood, collected 12 months after liver transplant. These receptors all stem from a human patient who received a liver transplant. T cells may partly derive from the graft donor. Both conserved end residues are part of each CDR3. D genes are given only for firm matches. Clone size appears in some rows only: once, few, many, or a class for an expanded clone.

TRBV14	TRBJ2-7	-	TRBD2	CASSLAGGFYEQYF	TGTGCCAGCAGCCTAGCGGGAGGGTTCTACGAGCAGTACTTC
TRBV7-3	TRBJ2-6	once	-	CASSAVGANVLTF	TGTGCCAGCAGCGCGGTAGGGGCCAACGTCCTGACTTTC
TRBV7-2	TRBJ2-2	-	TRBD1	CASSRDSTNTGELFF	TGTGCCAGCAGCCGGGACAGCACGAACACCGGGGAGCTGTTTTTT
TRBV11-2	TRBJ1-5	-	-	CASSPTPDSNQPQHF	TGTGCCAGCAGCCCTACTCCCGATAGCAATCAGCCCCAGCATTTT
TRBV7-2	TRBJ2-7	-	-	CASSLEAAYEQYF	TGTGCCAGCAGCTTAGAGGCAGCCTACGAGCAGTACTTC
TRBV6-4	TRBJ2-3	-	-	CASSDLPWDTQYF	TGTGCCAGCAGTGACCTCCCCTGGGATACGCAGTATTTT
TRBV19	TRBJ2-7	-	TRBD2	CASSIGRTSKEQYF	TGTGCCAGTAGTATAGGCCGGACTAGTAAGGAGCAGTACTTC
TRBV6-1	TRBJ2-4	-	TRBD2	CASSGGIAGERGKNIQYF	TGTGCCAGCAGTGGGGGCATTGCGGGAGAAAGAGGCAAAAACATTCAGTACTTC
TRBV7-3	TRBJ2-5	-	-	CASSITGSGTQYF	TGTGCCAGCAGCATTACAGGATCGGGGACCCAGTACTTC
TRBV7-9	TRBJ1-1	-	-	CASSPRNTEAFF	TGTGCCAGCAGCCCTCGTAACACTGAAGCTTTCTTT
TRBV7-9	TRBJ1-2	-	TRBD1	CASSLEGQVSYGYTF	TGTGCCAGCAGCTTAGAGGGACAGGTTAGCTATGGCTACACCTTC
TRBV2	TRBJ1-2	few	TRBD1	CASREQGPGGGYTF	TGTGCCAGCAGGGAACAGGGGCCGGGAGGTGGCTACACCTTC
TRBV7-3	TRBJ2-4	-	TRBD1	CASSSSGGANIQYF	TGTGCCAGCAGCTCTTCAGGGGGCGCAAACATTCAGTACTTC
TRBV11-2	TRBJ2-3	-	-	CASTSGAFTDTQYF	TGTGCCAGCACCTCCGGGGCCTTCACAGATACGCAGTATTTT
TRBV7-3	TRBJ1-2	-	-	CASSFRGGVSLTGSGYTF	TGTGCCAGCAGCTTTCGTGGGGGAGTGAGTCTCACGGGCTCTGGCTACACCTTC